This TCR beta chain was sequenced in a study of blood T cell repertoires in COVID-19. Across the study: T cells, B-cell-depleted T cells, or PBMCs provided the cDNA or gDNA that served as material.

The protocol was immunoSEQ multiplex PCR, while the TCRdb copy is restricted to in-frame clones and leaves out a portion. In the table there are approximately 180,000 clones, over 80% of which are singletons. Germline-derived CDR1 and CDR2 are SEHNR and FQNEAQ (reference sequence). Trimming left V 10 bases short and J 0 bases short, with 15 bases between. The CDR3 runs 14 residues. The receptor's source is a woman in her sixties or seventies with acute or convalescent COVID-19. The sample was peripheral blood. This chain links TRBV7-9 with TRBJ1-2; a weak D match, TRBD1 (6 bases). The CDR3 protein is CATSLNRANYGYTF. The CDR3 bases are TGTGCCACCAGTCTCAACAGGGCTAACTATGGCTACACCTTC. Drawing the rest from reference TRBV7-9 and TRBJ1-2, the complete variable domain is DTGVSQNPRHKITKRGQNVTFRCDPISEHNRLYWYRQTLGQGPEFLTYFQNEAQLEKSRLLSDRFSAERPKGSFSTLEIQRTEQGDSAMYLCATSLNRANYGYTFGSGTRLTVV.